The T cell receptor beta chain under discussion was sequenced for a study of T cell changes during pregnancy in multiple sclerosis. Assay used: immunoSEQ multiplex PCR; TCRdb lists only in-frame clones, some missing. The data contain some 95,000 clones, almost 95% of them singletons. Per germline, CDR1 SGHTA and CDR2 FQGTGA. This CDR3 has 13 residues. Remarks on this clone: An end of the junction differs from the germline gene, which may be a read error.

This chain connects TRBV7-3 to TRBJ2-1; 7 bases fit TRBD2. The clonotype originates from a female donor with multiple sclerosis, enrolled in a pregnancy study. This sample comprised peripheral blood, obtained in the first trimester of pregnancy. CDR3 region: CASSLTSGLERFF. CDR3 DNA sequence: TGTGCCAGCAGCTTAACGTCCGGACTAGAGCGGTTCTTC.